This TCR beta chain appears in the sequencing data of a study of CD8 T cells in ankylosing spondylitis. The CDR3 extends over 15 amino acids. Looked up from germline, CDR1 is LGHNA and CDR2 is YNFKEQ. The junction had 3 bases not matched to a gene; V was cut back by 1 base and J by 5 bases. For TCR beta, libraries came from quantitative 5'-RACE with molecular barcodes. In TCRdb, the 5' RACE reads were re-called with MiXCR into one record per CDR3 protein. The sample records hundreds of thousands of distinct CDR3 sequences, 20% to 30% being singletons. At least ten counts were recorded for this clonotype.

The chain recombines TRBV4-2 with TRBJ2-3; TRBD2 matches 10 bases. The sequence was collected from a male donor with ankylosing spondylitis or in good health (not recorded which). Sequencing used blood, either unsorted or a sorted T cell fraction (not recorded which). The CDR3 DNA sequence: TGTGCCAGCAGCCAAGGCAGGACTAGCGGAGATACGCAGTATTTT. Amino acid sequence: CASSQGRTSGDTQYF.